A selection of T cell receptor beta chains follows, all from one sample in a study of blood T cell repertoires in COVID-19. Sequencing used immunoSEQ multiplex PCR; TCRdb keeps in-frame clones, though not all of them. The profile shows roughly 200,000 clones, 80% of them singletons. The sample taken for sequencing was peripheral blood. The receptor source for this set is a man in his sixties with acute or convalescent COVID-19. The CDR3 runs from the conserved cysteine through the conserved F or W. The order of the fields is V gene, D gene, J gene, clone size, CDR3 DNA, CDR3 protein. A D gene is named only where the DNA matches it firmly. Clone size, where shown, is once, few, many, or a class for clones that have expanded.

V gene: TRBV5-1; D gene: TRBD2; J gene: TRBJ2-1; clone size: NA; CDR3 DNA: TGCGCCAGCAGCACGGGACTAGCGGGAGGCCTTTCCTACAATGAGCAGTTCTTC; CDR3 protein: CASSTGLAGGLSYNEQFF
V gene: TRBV5-4; D gene: NA; J gene: TRBJ2-3; clone size: NA; CDR3 DNA: TGTGCCACCAAGCAGGGCGGGGACCGGGAAGATACGCAGTATTTT; CDR3 protein: CATKQGGDREDTQYF
V gene: TRBV7-2; D gene: NA; J gene: TRBJ2-3; clone size: NA; CDR3 DNA: TGTGCCAGCAGCTTCGGGTCGGGGGTAGATACGCAGTATTTT; CDR3 protein: CASSFGSGVDTQYF
V gene: TRBV12-3/TRBV12-4; D gene: NA; J gene: TRBJ1-2; clone size: NA; CDR3 DNA: TGTGCCAGCAGTTTCCGGGGAGGCTACACCTTC; CDR3 protein: CASSFRGGYTF
V gene: TRBV5-1; D gene: TRBD1; J gene: TRBJ2-3; clone size: NA; CDR3 DNA: TGCGCCAGCAGGGGCCCGGGACAGAGCACAGATACGCAGTATTTT; CDR3 protein: CASRGPGQSTDTQYF
V gene: TRBV7-2; D gene: TRBD2; J gene: TRBJ2-7; clone size: NA; CDR3 DNA: TGTGCCAGCACGAACTCGACTAGCGGGAGGTACGAGCAGTACTTC; CDR3 protein: CASTNSTSGRYEQYF
V gene: TRBV28; D gene: TRBD2; J gene: TRBJ2-7; clone size: once; CDR3 DNA: TGTGCCAGCAGTCCCCCGGGGGGGGAGCAGTACTTC; CDR3 protein: CASSPPGGEQYF
V gene: TRBV19; D gene: NA; J gene: TRBJ2-7; clone size: many; CDR3 DNA: TGTGCCAGTAGTACTAGCTCCTACGAGCAGTACTTC; CDR3 protein: CASSTSSYEQYF
V gene: TRBV12-3/TRBV12-4; D gene: NA; J gene: TRBJ1-2; clone size: NA; CDR3 DNA: TGTGCCAGCAGTTTAGACAGCTATGGCTACACCTTC; CDR3 protein: CASSLDSYGYTF
V gene: TRBV9; D gene: TRBD1; J gene: TRBJ2-3; clone size: NA; CDR3 DNA: TGTGCCAGCAGCGTGCAGGGGGCCTACACAGATACGCAGTATTTT; CDR3 protein: CASSVQGAYTDTQYF
V gene: TRBV15; D gene: TRBD2; J gene: TRBJ2-1; clone size: NA; CDR3 DNA: TGTGCCACCAGCAGAGATCCGGCTAGCGGGAAAAATGAGCAGTTCTTC; CDR3 protein: CATSRDPASGKNEQFF
V gene: TRBV19; D gene: NA; J gene: TRBJ1-5; clone size: NA; CDR3 DNA: TGTGCCAGTAGTTTCCGGGACTCAAATCAGCCCCAGCATTTT; CDR3 protein: CASSFRDSNQPQHF
V gene: TRBV6-5; D gene: NA; J gene: TRBJ1-1; clone size: few; CDR3 DNA: TGTGCCAGCAGTTACTCCAGGGGTAGGGGAGACACTGAAGCTTTCTTT; CDR3 protein: CASSYSRGRGDTEAFF
V gene: TRBV7-9; D gene: NA; J gene: TRBJ1-1; clone size: NA; CDR3 DNA: TGTGCCAGCAGCTTAGTCTCTCCCAGGGGACGGCGCACTGAAGCTTTCTTT; CDR3 protein: CASSLVSPRGRRTEAFF
V gene: TRBV19; D gene: NA; J gene: TRBJ1-6; clone size: NA; CDR3 DNA: TGTGCCAGTAGGGAAGGGCAGGGTCGAACTTGGGATTCACCCCTCCACTTT; CDR3 protein: CASREGQGRTWDSPLHF
V gene: TRBV19; D gene: TRBD1; J gene: TRBJ1-2; clone size: NA; CDR3 DNA: TGTGCCAGTAGTAAACCTCCGGGACAGGGGGGAAACGGCTACACCTTC; CDR3 protein: CASSKPPGQGGNGYTF
V gene: TRBV6-1; D gene: TRBD1; J gene: TRBJ1-5; clone size: NA; CDR3 DNA: TGTGCCAGCACTGAACGACAGGGGGGGCGGCCCCAGCATTTT; CDR3 protein: CASTERQGGRPQHF
V gene: TRBV24-1; D gene: TRBD1; J gene: TRBJ2-2; clone size: NA; CDR3 DNA: TGTGCCACAAGCTCCGGGACAGCGAACACCGGGGAGCTGTTTTTT; CDR3 protein: CATSSGTANTGELFF
V gene: TRBV9; D gene: TRBD1; J gene: TRBJ2-7; clone size: NA; CDR3 DNA: TGTGCCAGCAGCGAGGGGGACAGGGGTTCAGGCTACGAGCAGTACTTC; CDR3 protein: CASSEGDRGSGYEQYF
V gene: TRBV6-5; D gene: TRBD1; J gene: TRBJ2-3; clone size: NA; CDR3 DNA: TGTGCCAGCAAGGGGGGACAGGCCTCAGATACGCAGTATTTT; CDR3 protein: CASKGGQASDTQYF
V gene: TRBV4-3; D gene: NA; J gene: TRBJ1-1; clone size: NA; CDR3 DNA: TGCGCCAGCAGTCACGCTGTAATCAGGGAGAACACTGAAGCTTTCTTT; CDR3 protein: CASSHAVIRENTEAFF
V gene: TRBV3-1/TRBV3-2; D gene: TRBD1; J gene: TRBJ1-2; clone size: NA; CDR3 DNA: TGTGCCAGCAGCGTTAACCCAGGACAGGGAAACTATGGCTACACCTTC; CDR3 protein: CASSVNPGQGNYGYTF
V gene: TRBV7-8; D gene: TRBD1; J gene: TRBJ1-5; clone size: NA; CDR3 DNA: TGTGCCAGCAGCTTAGGTACAGGGGGGGGACGCAATCAGCCCCAGCATTTT; CDR3 protein: CASSLGTGGGRNQPQHF
V gene: TRBV19; D gene: TRBD1; J gene: TRBJ1-2; clone size: NA; CDR3 DNA: TGTGCCAGTAACCAGGGGGCAGGGACAGGCTATGGCTACACCTTC; CDR3 protein: CASNQGAGTGYGYTF
V gene: TRBV9; D gene: NA; J gene: TRBJ2-3; clone size: NA; CDR3 DNA: TGTGCCAGCAGCGTCTACAGCGGCGCAACAGATACGCAGTATTTT; CDR3 protein: CASSVYSGATDTQYF
V gene: TRBV6-2/TRBV6-3; D gene: NA; J gene: TRBJ1-2; clone size: NA; CDR3 DNA: TGTGCCAGCAGTTTTGTGAGTCTGAGCTATGGCTACACCTTC; CDR3 protein: CASSFVSLSYGYTF
V gene: TRBV7-2; D gene: TRBD2; J gene: TRBJ2-3; clone size: NA; CDR3 DNA: TGTGCCAGCAGCGCAAAGCGGGGGGCTAGCACAGATACGCAGTATTTT; CDR3 protein: CASSAKRGASTDTQYF
V gene: TRBV5-1; D gene: TRBD1; J gene: TRBJ2-5; clone size: NA; CDR3 DNA: TGCGCCAGCAGCTTGGGGGCGACAGGGGGGCAAGAGACCCAGTACTTC; CDR3 protein: CASSLGATGGQETQYF
V gene: TRBV2; D gene: NA; J gene: TRBJ2-7; clone size: NA; CDR3 DNA: TGTGCCAGCACGCTAATGAACTACGAGCAGTACTTC; CDR3 protein: CASTLMNYEQYF
V gene: TRBV7-8; D gene: TRBD1; J gene: TRBJ1-3; clone size: NA; CDR3 DNA: TGTGCCAGCAGCCCTCAAAGGGGGCCAGGAAACACCATATATTTT; CDR3 protein: CASSPQRGPGNTIYF
V gene: TRBV29-1; D gene: TRBD1; J gene: TRBJ1-2; clone size: NA; CDR3 DNA: TGCAGCGTCGGGACAGCCCCACCTTACTATGGCTACACCTTC; CDR3 protein: CSVGTAPPYYGYTF
V gene: TRBV19; D gene: TRBD2; J gene: TRBJ2-4; clone size: NA; CDR3 DNA: TGTGCCAGTAGTACCCCCCTTAGGGAGGGGGCCAAAAACATTCAGTACTTC; CDR3 protein: CASSTPLREGAKNIQYF
V gene: TRBV27; D gene: TRBD2; J gene: TRBJ2-3; clone size: NA; CDR3 DNA: TGTGCTAGCGGAGCTAGCGGTAGCACAGATACGCAGTATTTT; CDR3 protein: CASGASGSTDTQYF
V gene: TRBV3-1/TRBV3-2; D gene: NA; J gene: TRBJ2-7; clone size: NA; CDR3 DNA: TGTGCCAGCAGCCAGAGGAGCTCCTACGAGCAGTACTTC; CDR3 protein: CASSQRSSYEQYF
V gene: TRBV11-2; D gene: NA; J gene: TRBJ1-2; clone size: NA; CDR3 DNA: TGTGCCAGCAGCTTAGATTCCGGGGACTTCTATGGCTACACCTTC; CDR3 protein: CASSLDSGDFYGYTF
V gene: TRBV2; D gene: NA; J gene: TRBJ2-4; clone size: NA; CDR3 DNA: TGTGCCAGCAGTCAGGTACAGTCCAAAAACATTCAGTACTTC; CDR3 protein: CASSQVQSKNIQYF